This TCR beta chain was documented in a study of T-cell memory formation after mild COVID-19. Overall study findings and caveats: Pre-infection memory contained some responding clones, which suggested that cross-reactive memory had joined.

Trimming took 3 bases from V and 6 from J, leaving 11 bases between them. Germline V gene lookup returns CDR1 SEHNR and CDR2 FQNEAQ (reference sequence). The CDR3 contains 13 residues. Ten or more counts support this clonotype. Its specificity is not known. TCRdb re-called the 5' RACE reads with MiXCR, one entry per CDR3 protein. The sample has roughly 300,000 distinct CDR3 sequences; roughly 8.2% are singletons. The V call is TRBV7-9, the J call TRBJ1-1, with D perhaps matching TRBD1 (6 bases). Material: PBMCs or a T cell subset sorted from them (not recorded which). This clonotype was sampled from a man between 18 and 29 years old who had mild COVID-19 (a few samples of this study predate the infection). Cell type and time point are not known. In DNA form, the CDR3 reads TGTGCCAGCAGCTTTGCGGCAGGGGCTGAAGCTTTCTTT. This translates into CASSFAAGAEAFF.